The clone carrying this T cell receptor beta chain was found once. The length of the CDR3 is 14 residues. Germline V gene sequence: CDR1 SEHNR, CDR2 FQNEAQ (reference sequence). V was trimmed by 4 bases and J by 4 bases, leaving 11 bases between them. This specimen comes from a study of blood T cell repertoires in COVID-19. Study-level information: Sites in the United States, Italy and Spain provided acute and convalescent COVID-19 samples.

Here immunoSEQ multiplex PCR was the method, and the copy in TCRdb shows in-frame clones only, minus some. Of under 300,000 clones in the sample, approximately 82% were seen once. The chain combines TRBV7-9 with TRBJ1-5; a possible D gene is TRBD1 (5 bases). The sequencing sample was made of peripheral blood. The receptor's source is a woman aged 80 or older with active or convalescent COVID-19. The chain's CDR3 is CASSSPGGNQPQHF. The CDR3 DNA follows: TGTGCCAGCAGCTCCCCCGGGGGTAATCAGCCCCAGCATTTT.